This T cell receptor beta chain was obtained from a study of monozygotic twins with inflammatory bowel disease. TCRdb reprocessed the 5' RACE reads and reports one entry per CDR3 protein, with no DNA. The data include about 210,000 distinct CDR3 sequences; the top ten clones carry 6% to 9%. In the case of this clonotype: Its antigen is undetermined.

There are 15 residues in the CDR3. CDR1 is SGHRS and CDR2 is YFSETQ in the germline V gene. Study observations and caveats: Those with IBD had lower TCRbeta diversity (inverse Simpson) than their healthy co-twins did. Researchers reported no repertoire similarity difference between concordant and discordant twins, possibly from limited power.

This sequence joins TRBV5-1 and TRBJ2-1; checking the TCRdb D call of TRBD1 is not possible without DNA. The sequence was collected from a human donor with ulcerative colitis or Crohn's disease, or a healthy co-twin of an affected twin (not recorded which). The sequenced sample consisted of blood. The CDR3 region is CASSLEAGVGNEQFF.